One and the same sample provided the 29 T cell receptor beta chains below, sequenced in a study of T-cell reconstitution after alpha-beta-depleted transplantation in children. The TCRbeta library incorporated unique molecular identifiers. TCRdb called the PCR reads again in MiXCR, with one record for every CDR3 protein. The sample yields 55,000 to 85,000 distinct CDR3 sequences, about a tenth seen once. Sequences were derived from PBMCs, sampled before TCRalphabeta/CD19-depleted stem cell transplant. Receptor source: a boy aged 5-17 years with acute myeloid leukemia, due to receive a stem cell transplant.

This clonotype appeared many times. J is TRBJ1-1 and V is TRBV30; 10 bases map to TRBD1. Per germline, CDR1 GTSNPN and CDR2 SVGIG (reference sequence). The CDR3 has 16 amino acids. V lost 0 bases and J lost 1; bases outside the gene matches: 5. The CDR3 spells CAWSVWGTGANTEAFF. The CDR3 bases are TGTGCCTGGAGTGTATGGGGGACAGGGGCGAACACTGAAGCTTTCTTT.

As to this clonotype: Possible read error: a much larger clone is one base away. This chain joins TRBV7-2 and TRBJ2-1, with no clear D. Germline CDR1 reads SGHTA; CDR2 reads FQGNSA. The CDR3 is 11 residues long. V was cut by 4 bases and J by 7 bases, with 5 bases left in between. CDR3: CASSSTNEQFF. The CDR3 coding sequence is TGTGCCAGCAGCTCGACGAATGAGCAGTTCTTC.

This clonotype was picked up many times. The chain is built from TRBV15 and TRBJ2-5; TRBD2 aligns across 10 bases. Germline V gene sequence: CDR1 LNHNV, CDR2 YYDKDF (reference sequence). The V segment lost 0 bases and the J segment 5 bases; nucleotides outside the gene matches: 9. The CDR3 is 17 amino acids. The CDR3 reads CATSRDHRLAGGETQYF. In DNA, the CDR3 is TGTGCCACCAGCAGAGATCACAGACTAGCGGGCGGGGAGACCCAGTACTTC.

This clonotype was detected many times. The chain links TRBV7-2 to TRBJ2-3; 9 bases map to TRBD2. This CDR3 is built from 15 residues. V trimming: 5 bases; J trimming: 4 bases; junction bases outside the gene matches: 7. In germline, CDR1 is SGHTA, CDR2 FQGNSA. The CDR3 nucleotides are TGTGCCAGCAGCCAGCCGACTAGCGGCGCAGATACGCAGTATTTT. Encoded protein: CASSQPTSGADTQYF.

This clonotype was seen at least ten times. The chain uses TRBV12-3 or TRBV12-4 and TRBJ2-4; TRBD2 agrees at 8 bases. The V segment lost 6 bases and the J segment 3 bases; nucleotides outside the gene matches: 13. This CDR3 has 17 residues. The CDR3 sequence is CASSRLAGSGYKNIQYF. CDR3 bases: TGTGCCAGCAGCAGATTAGCGGGAAGCGGTTACAAAAACATTCAGTACTTC.

The rearrangement links TRBV7-2 to TRBJ2-1; 7 bases map to TRBD2. The CDR3 sequence is 15 residues long. V was clipped by 5 bases and J by 9 bases; unmatched bases: 13. The germline CDR1 and CDR2 sequences are SGHTA and FQGNSA. The CDR3 loop reads CTSSPRTSRRGEQFF. The CDR3, as DNA: TGTACCAGCAGCCCTAGGACTAGTCGGAGAGGTGAGCAGTTCTTC.

This clonotype was picked up many times. The V call is TRBV12-3 or TRBV12-4, the J call TRBJ2-4; D may correspond to TRBD1 or TRBD2 (5 bases each). The CDR3 has 15 amino acids. Trimming shortened V by 5 bases and J by 0 bases, and 11 bases separated the two germline ends. The CDR3 region has the DNA TGTGCCAGCAGTATTGTTGGGGGAGCCAAAAACATTCAGTACTTC. Amino acid sequence: CASSIVGGAKNIQYF.

In this sample, this clonotype turned up many times. The J gene is TRBJ2-5, the V gene TRBV4-1; unclear D gene. The V end lost 2 bases, the J end lost 7 bases, and 8 bases lay between the germline ends. Germline V gene sequence: CDR1 MGHRA, CDR2 YSYEKL. The CDR3 is 12 residues long. The CDR3 bases are TGCGCCAGCAGCCAACCCCTACGGACCCAGTACTTC. This translates into CASSQPLRTQYF.

This clonotype was observed many times. The V and J genes are TRBV29-1 and TRBJ2-5; 8 bases agree with TRBD1. This CDR3 comprises 13 residues. CDR1 is SQVTM, CDR2 ANQGSEA, per germline. V lost 7 bases to trimming and J lost 3 bases; unmatched junction nucleotides: 7. The DNA for the CDR3 is TGCAGCGGGGAGACAGGGGTGAAAGAGACCCAGTACTTC. It codes for CSGETGVKETQYF.

This chain links TRBV18 with TRBJ2-3; 11 nucleotides line up with TRBD2. The trim removed 3 bases at V and 3 bases at J, leaving 2 bases unmatched. This CDR3 contains 15 residues. The germline V gene has CDR1 KGHSH and CDR2 LQKENI. The CDR3 DNA reads TGTGCCAGCTCACCGACTAGCGGGGTAACAGATACGCAGTATTTT. Translating gives CASSPTSGVTDTQYF.

This clonotype was picked up many times. The chain joins TRBV11-2 to TRBJ1-6; 7 bases align to TRBD1. V gave up 1 base and J gave up 10 bases; unmatched junction bases: 13. Germline V lookup: CDR1 SGHAT, CDR2 FQNNGV. The CDR3 runs 17 residues. CDR3 sequence reads: CASSLVFTGAHVSPLHF. The CDR3 bases are TGTGCCAGCAGCTTAGTCTTTACAGGGGCCCATGTGTCACCCCTCCACTTT.

The sample holds many counts of this clonotype. This chain links TRBV7-3 with TRBJ1-5; D uncertain. Trimming cost V 0 bases and J 7 bases, with 7 bases left between them. This CDR3 contains 13 residues. In germline, CDR1 is SGHTA, CDR2 FQGTGA. The CDR3 reads CASSLTAGQPQHF. CDR3 coding DNA: TGTGCCAGCAGCTTAACCGCGGGGCAGCCCCAGCATTTT.

This clonotype has at least ten counts. The chain couples TRBV5-6 to TRBJ2-6, with a tentative D call TRBD1 (6 bases). Trimming removed 0 bases at V and 4 bases at J, with 11 bases between. The CDR3 sequence is 16 residues long. Germline V lookup: CDR1 SGHDT, CDR2 YYEEEE. The CDR3 bases are TGTGCCAGCAGCTTGGGGGGGCCGTCGGGGGCCAACGTCCTGACTTTC. Protein: CASSLGGPSGANVLTF.

This clonotype was observed at least ten times. The V call is TRBV4-2, the J call TRBJ1-1, with D possibly TRBD1 on 5 matching bases. V lost 1 base and J lost 0, with 9 bases in between. The germline V gene encodes CDR1 LGHNA and CDR2 YNFKEQ. The CDR3 is 15 amino acids. The CDR3 DNA follows: TGTGCCAGCAGCCAAGTGGCAGGGATGAACACTGAAGCTTTCTTT. Translating it yields CASSQVAGMNTEAFF.

Many counts were recorded for this clonotype. The chain links TRBV4-1 to TRBJ1-6; no reliable D call. The V gene lost 1 base and the J gene lost 16 bases, with 14 bases spanning the gap. The CDR3 is 13 residues long. The germline gives CDR1 MGHRA, CDR2 YSYEKL. This CDR3 is CASSQVAVFGLHF. CDR3 nucleotides: TGCGCCAGCAGCCAAGTAGCGGTGTTCGGTCTCCACTTT.

The chain uses TRBV7-9 and TRBJ2-1; D ambiguous. The germline CDR1 and CDR2 sequences are SEHNR and FQNEAQ (reference sequence). The CDR3 has 17 residues. Trimming removed 5 bases from V and 5 bases from J, with 22 bases in between. The CDR3 is CASSTRPSVLGNNEQFF. CDR3 nucleotide sequence: TGTGCCAGCAGCACCCGTCCTAGTGTTTTGGGCAACAATGAGCAGTTCTTC.

This clonotype was seen many times. Relative to the germline gene, one junction end is altered; a read error may explain this. The J gene is TRBJ2-7, the V gene TRBV12-3 or TRBV12-4; no clear D. The CDR3 is 17 amino acids. The CDR3 protein is CASSLKGSLWGSSEQYF. The DNA for the CDR3 is TGTGCCAGCAGTTTAAAGGGCAGTCTATGGGGATCCTCCGAGCAGTACTTC.

This clonotype was seen repeatedly, ten times or more. Written as DNA, the CDR3 is TGCAGCGTTGAAGAGGACAGCGAAGCTTTCTTT. It encodes CSVEEDSEAFF. The V and J genes are TRBV29-1 and TRBJ1-1, with D possibly TRBD1 on 6 matching bases. Germline V lookup: CDR1 SQVTM, CDR2 ANQGSEA. The ends were cut back, 0 bases at V and 8 bases at J, with 7 bases in the middle. The CDR3 consists of 11 residues.

Notes on this clonotype: Just one base apart from a much larger clone, this may be a read error. CDR3 sequence reads: CASSLAHVRRRGPGTGELFF. The CDR3 DNA reads TGTGCCAGCAGCTTAGCCCATGTCCGTCGCCGGGGACCGGGCACCGGGGAGCTGTTTTTT. This chain joins TRBV7-8 and TRBJ2-2; D tentatively reads TRBD1 or TRBD2 (5 bases each). CDR1 is SGHVS and CDR2 is FQNEAQ in the germline V gene. The CDR3 loop spans 20 amino acids. V lost 0 bases and J lost 4, with 24 bases in between. Combining the CDR3 with reference TRBV7-8 and TRBJ2-2 gives the whole variable domain GAGVSQSPRYKVAKRGQDVALRCDPISGHVSLFWYQQALGQGPEFLTYFQNEAQLDKSGLPSDRFFAERPEGSVSTLKIQRTQQEDSAVYLCASSLAHVRRRGPGTGELFFGEGSRLTVL.

This clonotype was detected only a few times. The chain recombines TRBV5-4 with TRBJ2-5, with 8 positions matching TRBD1. The CDR3 extends over 15 amino acids. V was pared by 4 bases and J by 5 bases, with 10 bases of the junction left unmatched. The germline gives CDR1 SGHNT, CDR2 YYREEE (reference sequence). CDR3 loop: CASSPRETGDETQYF. CDR3 nucleotide sequence: TGTGCCAGCAGCCCCCGCGAGACAGGGGATGAGACCCAGTACTTC.

J is TRBJ2-7 and V is TRBV18, with D unclear. V was cut by 4 bases and J by 3 bases, with 4 bases left in between. CDR3 length: 11 residues. Germline V gene data show CDR1 as KGHSH and CDR2 as LQKENI. CDR3: CASSHIYEQYF. In DNA form, the CDR3 reads TGTGCCAGCTCACACATCTACGAGCAGTACTTC. Filled out from reference TRBV18 and TRBJ2-7, the complete variable domain reads NAGVMQNPRHLVRRRGQEARLRCSPMKGHSHVYWYRQLPEEGLKFMVYLQKENIIDESGMPKERFSAEFPKEGPSILRIQQVVRGDSAAYFCASSHIYEQYFGPGTRLTVT.

There are many counts of this clonotype. This sequence joins TRBV15 and TRBJ2-1, with 7 nucleotides matching TRBD1. Germline V gene lookup returns CDR1 LNHNV and CDR2 YYDKDF (reference sequence). This CDR3 is 16 amino acids long. After removal of 1 base from V and 0 bases from J, the junction contained 3 bases not matched to a gene. The CDR3 nucleotides are TGTGCCACCAGCAGAGGACAGGGCGGCTCCTACAATGAGCAGTTCTTC. This codes for CATSRGQGGSYNEQFF.

This clonotype came up many times. The chain links TRBV9 to TRBJ2-1; D gene uncertain. This CDR3 contains 13 residues. V lost 5 bases and J lost 7, with 13 bases in between. CDR1 and CDR2 from the germline V gene are SGDLS and YYNGEE. The CDR3 reads CASRAPGLNEQFF. Written as DNA, the CDR3 is TGTGCCAGCAGGGCTCCCGGATTGAATGAGCAGTTCTTC.

Many counts were recorded for this clonotype. The J gene is TRBJ2-5, the V gene TRBV12-3 or TRBV12-4; D is unresolved. Trimming removed 7 bases from V and 6 bases from J, with 15 bases in between. The CDR3 covers 13 residues. DNA for the CDR3: TGTGCCAGCAAAGACGTCAACGGGCAGACCCAGTACTTC. Translation gives CASKDVNGQTQYF.

This clonotype was seen ten or more times. The rearrangement joins TRBV4-3 to TRBJ1-2; D perhaps matches TRBD1 (5 bases). The germline V gene has CDR1 LGHNA and CDR2 YSLEER. The CDR3 extends over 14 amino acids. The V end was cut by 1 base, the J end by 7 bases, with 13 bases between. As DNA, the CDR3 is TGCGCCAGCAGCCAAGCTGCAGGGAACGGTGGCTACACCTTC. As protein: CASSQAAGNGGYTF.

This chain joins TRBV7-2 and TRBJ1-4; possibly TRBD1 for D (6 bases). The CDR3 extends over 13 amino acids. The germline CDR1 and CDR2 sequences are SGHTA and FQGNSA. Trimming shortened V by 5 bases and J by 8 bases, and 12 bases separated the two germline ends. CDR3 sequence reads: CASSATGREKLFF. As DNA, the CDR3 is TGTGCCAGCAGCGCTACAGGGAGGGAAAAACTGTTTTTT.

The table lists this clonotype with many counts. The gene calls are TRBV20-1 and TRBJ1-5; D unclear. The germline CDR1 and CDR2 sequences are DFQATT and SNEGSKA (reference sequence). There are 13 residues in the CDR3. The V and J ends lost 6 bases and 4 bases respectively, with 13 bases between them. Written as DNA, the CDR3 is TGCAGTGCAAGCTGGACCCAAAATCAGCCCCAGCATTTT. This translates into CSASWTQNQPQHF.

This clonotype was detected only a few times. The chain joins TRBV20-1 to TRBJ1-6, with D hard to call. Deletions cut 1 base from V and 0 bases from J, with 7 bases between. CDR3 length: 15 residues. Looked up from germline, CDR1 is DFQATT and CDR2 is SNEGSKA (reference sequence). The CDR3 here is CSARGSRSYNSPLHF. The CDR3 DNA sequence: TGCAGTGCTAGAGGCTCTCGCTCCTATAATTCACCCCTCCACTTT.

On this clonotype: It may be a read error: a sequence one base away is much more abundant. CDR3 in amino acids: CASSHEGRANEKLFF. The DNA for the CDR3 is TGTGCCAGCAGCCATGAGGGGCGGGCTAATGAAAAACTGTTTTTT. This chain links TRBV14 with TRBJ1-4, with D possibly matching TRBD1 (5 bases). This CDR3 region has 15 residues. V lost 3 bases and J lost 3, with 11 bases in between. The germline V gene encodes CDR1 SGHDN and CDR2 FVKESK.